The 5 T cell receptor beta chains presented below share a single source sample, sequenced in a study of blood T cells in healthy people across ages. The authors ran a second PCR of roughly 6 to 12 cycles using a sample-barcoded 5' primer and a J-beta primer mix. TCRdb reprocessed the 5' RACE reads via MiXCR and lists one record per CDR3 protein. The sample records roughly 800,000 distinct CDR3 sequences, 58% being singletons. The sample consisted of blood. Source of these receptors: a man younger than 45 in good health.

The genes are TRBV28 and TRBJ2-1; 8 positions agree with TRBD2. V was clipped by 6 bases and J by 8 bases; unmatched bases: 9. The V gene's germline CDR1 is MDHEN and CDR2 SYDVKM. The CDR3 has 14 amino acids. CDR3: CASSSGTRGDEQFF. The CDR3 bases are TGTGCCAGCAGCTCCGGGACTAGGGGGGATGAGCAGTTCTTC. The full variable domain, with the rest looked up from reference TRBV28 and TRBJ2-1, is DVKVTQSSRYLVKRTGEKVFLECVQDMDHENMFWYRQDPGLGLRLIYFSYDVKMKEKGDIPEGYSVSREKKERFSLILESASTNQTSMYLCASSSGTRGDEQFFGPGTRLTVL.

The chain carries TRBV7-9 and TRBJ2-3, with 13 bases aligning to TRBD2. CDR3 length equals 16 residues. Per germline, CDR1 SEHNR and CDR2 FQNEAQ (reference sequence). The J segment lost 8 bases and the V segment lost 5 bases, leaving 10 bases of the junction unmatched. CDR3 in DNA: TGTGCCAGCAGCCCAACTAGCGGGAGGGCCTGGAGTACGCAGTATTTT. Residues: CASSPTSGRAWSTQYF.

This sequence joins TRBV20-1 and TRBJ2-7, with TRBD2 as a possible D gene (6 bases). The CDR3 contains 12 residues. Trimming pared 6 bases from V and 5 bases from J, leaving 14 bases between. The germline gives CDR1 DFQATT, CDR2 SNEGSKA (reference sequence). The CDR3, as DNA: TGCAGTGCGCGGGGCATCCCCCACGAGCAGTACTTC. This sequence encodes CSARGIPHEQYF.

The V call is TRBV7-6, the J call TRBJ1-6; D remains unclear. The ends were cut back, 0 bases at V and 5 bases at J, with 11 bases in the middle. Per the germline V gene, CDR1 is SGHVS and CDR2 is FNYEAQ. The CDR3 is 16 amino acids. For the CDR3, the DNA is TGTGCCAGCAGCTTAGCCGGGTCAGCTAATAATTCACCCCTCCACTTT. It translates to CASSLAGSANNSPLHF.

The V and J genes are TRBV29-1 and TRBJ1-1, with D uncertain. V was shortened by 5 bases and J by 3 bases, with 13 bases between the two germline ends. The CDR3 totals 13 residues. The germline V gene has CDR1 SQVTM and CDR2 ANQGSEA. Here the CDR3 DNA reads TGCAGCGTTCTGGGGATTGGGTACACTGAAGCTTTCTTT. Amino acids: CSVLGIGYTEAFF.